Below, 29 T cell receptor beta chains from the same sample are listed, as sequenced in a study of OX40 agonist ivuxolimab in advanced cancers. Profiled with immunoSEQ multiplex PCR; TCRdb holds only in-frame clones, not every one. The data show roughly 35,000 clones, under 85% seen once. Sequencing used CD4+ or CD8+ T cells sorted from blood, obtained in a trial of the OX40 agonist ivuxolimab. The receptors shown here come from an adult with an advanced solid tumor such as melanoma, head and neck, liver or kidney cancer.

The genes are TRBV5-8 and TRBJ2-3; no definite D call. The length of the CDR3 is 14 residues. The V gene lost 5 bases and the J gene lost 3 bases, with 13 bases spanning the gap. Germline V gene lookup returns CDR1 SGHTS and CDR2 YDEGEE. The CDR3 DNA reads as TGTGCCAGCAGTGATGGTGCCCTAACAGATACGCAGTATTTT. Amino acid sequence: CASSDGALTDTQYF.

This chain joins TRBV7-3 and TRBJ2-7, with D possibly being TRBD1 or TRBD2 (5 bases each). Germline V lookup: CDR1 SGHTA, CDR2 FQGTGA. The CDR3 runs 15 residues. V shed 2 bases and J shed 7 bases, with 18 bases lying between them. The CDR3 coding sequence is TGTGCCAGCAGCTTAGATGGCAGGGTAACGGGAGAGCAGTACTTC. Residues: CASSLDGRVTGEQYF.

This clone occurred once. V is TRBV19 and J is TRBJ2-7; 10 positions agree with TRBD1. Germline values: CDR1 LNHDA, CDR2 SQIVND (reference sequence). This CDR3 contains 15 residues. J lost 4 bases, V lost 4 bases, and 7 bases had no gene match. CDR3 sequence reads: CASSRPGQGRYEQYF. The CDR3 coding sequence is TGTGCCAGTAGTAGACCGGGACAGGGGAGGTACGAGCAGTACTTC.

In its sample, this clone was seen a few times. This rearrangement joins TRBV19 to TRBJ1-6; maybe TRBD1 (6 bases). Germline V gene lookup returns CDR1 LNHDA and CDR2 SQIVND (reference sequence). V shed 6 bases and J shed 4 bases, with 10 bases lying between them. The CDR3 sequence is 14 residues long. DNA of the CDR3: TGTGCCAGTAGCAGGGACACTTATAATTCACCCCTCCACTTT. Protein: CASSRDTYNSPLHF.

This clone was seen more than once but under ten times. V is TRBV7-7 and J is TRBJ1-6, with 10 bases identical to TRBD1. Trimming at V came to 4 bases and at J to 9 bases, leaving 3 bases not matched to a gene. CDR1 SSHAT and CDR2 FNYEAQ come from the germline V gene (reference sequence). This CDR3 has 14 residues. CDR3 coding DNA: TGTGCCAGCAGCTCGGGACAGGGGACTTCACCCCTCCACTTT. It yields the protein CASSSGQGTSPLHF.

In this sample, this clone is medium-sized. The J gene is TRBJ2-7, the V gene TRBV28, with D perhaps matching TRBD1 or TRBD2 (5 bases each). This CDR3 has 13 residues. The germline gives CDR1 MDHEN, CDR2 SYDVKM. V was pared by 6 bases and J by 0 bases, with 9 bases between. The CDR3 DNA follows: TGTGCCAGCAGGGGGGTCACCTCCTACGAGCAGTACTTC. This translates into CASRGVTSYEQYF.

V gene TRBV5-1 combines with J gene TRBJ2-1, with TRBD2 identical over 8 bases. The germline gives CDR1 SGHRS, CDR2 YFSETQ. The J segment lost 3 bases and the V segment lost 4 bases, leaving 9 bases of the junction unmatched. The CDR3 runs 16 residues. The CDR3 reads CASSPPALAVYNEQFF. The CDR3 coding sequence is TGCGCCAGCAGCCCGCCCGCACTAGCGGTCTACAATGAGCAGTTCTTC. Full variable domain (remainder filled in from reference TRBV5-1 and TRBJ2-1): KAGVTQTPRYLIKTRGQQVTLSCSPISGHRSVSWYQQTPGQGLQFLFEYFSETQRNKGNFPGRFSGRQFSNSRSEMNVSTLELGDSALYLCASSPPALAVYNEQFFGPGTRLTVL.

This clone was detected only once. The V call is TRBV27, the J call TRBJ2-2; D is ambiguous. V lost 8 bases and J 0 bases, leaving 16 bases between the germline ends. The CDR3 totals 16 residues. Per germline, CDR1 MNHEY and CDR2 SMNVEV (reference sequence). In DNA form, the CDR3 reads TGTGCCAGCGTTGGGGTTTCGTCCTCGAACACCGGGGAGCTGTTTTTT. It specifies CASVGVSSSNTGELFF.

V usage is TRBV4-1 and J usage is TRBJ2-5; TRBD1 might be the D (6 bases). CDR1 and CDR2 from the germline V gene are MGHRA and YSYEKL. The CDR3 totals 15 residues. V was shortened by 3 bases and J by 4 bases, with 15 bases between the two germline ends. The CDR3 here is CASSHPNAGVETQYF. In DNA form, the CDR3 reads TGCGCCAGCAGCCATCCTAACGCAGGGGTAGAGACCCAGTACTTC.

The V call is TRBV29-1, the J call TRBJ2-7, with D possibly being TRBD1 or TRBD2 (6 bases each). This CDR3 region has 15 residues. With 5 bases removed from V and 1 base from J, the gap between germline ends came to 18 bases. Germline values: CDR1 SQVTM, CDR2 ANQGSEA. CDR3 protein: CSVTLGRGLSYEQYF. In DNA, the CDR3 is TGCAGCGTTACACTTGGCAGGGGACTGTCCTACGAGCAGTACTTC.

The chain combines TRBV9 with TRBJ2-5, with D tentatively TRBD2 (6 bases). V gave up 4 bases and J gave up 2 bases, with 9 bases separating them. This CDR3 is 13 amino acids long. The germline gives CDR1 SGDLS, CDR2 YYNGEE. The CDR3 coding sequence is TGTGCCAGCAGCCGGGACTTTCAAGAGACCCAGTACTTC. This gives the protein CASSRDFQETQYF.

V gene TRBV12-2 combines with J gene TRBJ1-6; no DNA check was done on the table's D call, TRBD1. TRBV12-2 is designated a pseudogene. This CDR3 comprises 17 residues. DNA for the CDR3: TGTGCAAGTCGCTTAGTAGGCAGGGGGCGCCGGGATTCACCCCTCCACTTT. It translates to CASRLVGRGRRDSPLHF.

This clone has more than one count but fewer than ten. The chain combines TRBV6-1 with TRBJ2-7; D not resolved. Trimming cost V 5 bases and J 1 base, with 9 bases left between them. The CDR3 consists of 13 residues. CDR1 MNHNS and CDR2 SASEGT come from the germline V gene. The CDR3 nucleotides are TGTGCCAGCAGTAGAGGACCTTCCTACGAGCAGTACTTC. Translated: CASSRGPSYEQYF.

This chain connects TRBV2 to TRBJ2-1, with D perhaps given as TRBD1 or TRBD2 (5 bases each). Germline V gene lookup returns CDR1 SNHLY and CDR2 FYNNEI. This CDR3 has 13 amino acids. V was shortened by 5 bases and J by 5 bases, with 10 bases between the two germline ends. CDR3 protein: CASSRDAHNEQFF. CDR3 DNA sequence: TGTGCCAGCAGTCGGGACGCCCACAATGAGCAGTTCTTC.

This clone turned up a few times. The chain couples TRBV28 to TRBJ1-1; no definite D call. The CDR3 covers 13 residues. Deletions cut 7 bases from V and 1 base from J, with 10 bases between. The germline V gene encodes CDR1 MDHEN and CDR2 SYDVKM. CDR3 sequence: CASNPTGNTEAFF. The CDR3 DNA is TGTGCCAGCAACCCGACGGGGAACACTGAAGCTTTCTTT.

The chain carries TRBV7-8 and TRBJ1-1; unclear D gene. Deletions cut 1 base from V and 2 bases from J, with 11 bases between. Germline lookup yields CDR1 SGHVS and CDR2 FQNEAQ. This CDR3 is built from 15 residues. The CDR3 DNA follows: TGTGCCAGCAGCTTAGGAGGGAGTCTCAACACTGAAGCTTTCTTT. Translating gives CASSLGGSLNTEAFF.

This rearrangement joins TRBV6-5 to TRBJ1-2; unclear D gene. The CDR3 is 13 residues long. Germline V gene lookup returns CDR1 MNHEY and CDR2 SVGAGI. The V gene lost 6 bases and the J gene lost 2 bases, with 10 bases spanning the gap. The CDR3 nucleotides are TGTGCCAGCAGACCGGTGACGAACTATGGCTACACCTTC. Its protein is CASRPVTNYGYTF.

This clone was seen only a few times. The chain links TRBV12-5 to TRBJ2-1, with D possibly TRBD1 on 6 matching bases. The CDR3 contains 15 residues. Trimming removed 6 bases at V and 1 base at J, with 13 bases between. Germline V gives CDR1 LGHNT, CDR2 FRNRAP. The CDR3 reads CASGLGQTSYNEQFF. CDR3 nucleotides: TGTGCTAGTGGCCTTGGACAGACTTCCTACAATGAGCAGTTCTTC.

The genes are TRBV5-1 and TRBJ2-7, with 8 bases fitting TRBD2. In germline, CDR1 is SGHRS, CDR2 YFSETQ. J gave up 2 bases and V 0 bases, and 1 base lay outside the gene matches. This CDR3 has 14 residues. CDR3 coding DNA: TGCGCCAGCAGCTTGGGAGCGGGGGCCTACGAGCAGTACTTC. It translates to CASSLGAGAYEQYF.

There are a few counts of this clone. The V gene is TRBV11-2, the J gene TRBJ1-1, with 7 nucleotides matching TRBD1. The CDR3 has 14 amino acids. From germline, CDR1 is SGHAT and CDR2 FQNNGV. Trimming removed 4 bases from V and 7 bases from J; junction bases left unmatched: 9. The CDR3 region has the DNA TGTGCCAGCAGCTCGATAAGGGGGCAAAATGAAGCTTTCTTT. Its translation: CASSSIRGQNEAFF.

The chain combines TRBV11-2 with TRBJ2-1, with TRBD2 matching 12 bases. The CDR3 is 19 residues long. The junction had 12 bases not matched to a gene; V was cut back by 5 bases and J by 1 base. CDR1 is SGHAT, CDR2 FQNNGV, per germline. CDR3 DNA: TGTGCCAGCAGCCCAGTGGTGGCTAGCGGGAGGGTATCCTACAATGAGCAGTTCTTC. Amino acids: CASSPVVASGRVSYNEQFF.

The rearrangement links TRBV30 to TRBJ1-1; D is unresolved. The CDR3 loop spans 12 amino acids. The germline V gene has CDR1 GTSNPN and CDR2 SVGIG (reference sequence). V was clipped by 0 bases and J by 10 bases, with 12 bases between them. CDR3 sequence (DNA): TGTGCCTGGAGTGTAGGCCGGGTGGTAGCTTTCTTT. Its translation is CAWSVGRVVAFF.

V is TRBV28 and J is TRBJ1-2; D remains ambiguous. The CDR3 is 13 residues long. Per germline, CDR1 MDHEN and CDR2 SYDVKM. Trimming removed 6 bases at V and 8 bases at J, with 16 bases between. The chain's CDR3 is CASRQESFWGYTF. The CDR3 region has the DNA TGTGCCAGCAGGCAGGAGTCCTTCTGGGGCTACACCTTC.

The V call is TRBV11-2, the J call TRBJ2-5; D might be TRBD2 (5 bases). This CDR3 region has 15 residues. Germline-derived CDR1 and CDR2 are SGHAT and FQNNGV. The V end was cut by 1 base, the J end by 5 bases, with 14 bases between. The CDR3 DNA reads as TGTGCCAGCAGCTTAGCTTGGTCGGAGGCGGAGACCCAGTACTTC. It specifies CASSLAWSEAETQYF.

This chain joins TRBV7-2 and TRBJ2-7; D is uncertain. Germline values: CDR1 SGHTA, CDR2 FQGNSA. Trimming removed 5 bases at V and 0 bases at J, with 8 bases between. CDR3 length: 13 residues. This CDR3 is CASSRPSSYEQYF. CDR3 sequence (DNA): TGTGCCAGCAGCCGACCCAGCTCCTACGAGCAGTACTTC. The full variable domain, with the rest looked up from reference TRBV7-2 and TRBJ2-7, is GAGVSQSPSNKVTEKGKDVELRCDPISGHTALYWYRQSLGQGLEFLIYFQGNSAPDKSGLPSDRFSAERTGGSVSTLTIQRTQQEDSAVYLCASSRPSSYEQYFGPGTRLTVT.

The V and J genes are TRBV29-1 and TRBJ1-1, with a weak D call TRBD1 (6 bases). This CDR3 spans 12 amino acids. The germline CDR1 and CDR2 sequences are SQVTM and ANQGSEA. V was trimmed by 4 bases and J by 4 bases, leaving 10 bases between them. The CDR3 DNA sequence: TGCAGCGTTGTTAGGGGGGGCACTGAAGCTTTCTTT. Its protein product is CSVVRGGTEAFF.

The chain has TRBV6-5 and TRBJ2-7; 7 nucleotides match TRBD2. Germline trimming cut 8 bases from V and 0 bases from J; bases unmatched to any gene: 10. Germline CDR1 MNHEY, CDR2 SVGAGI. The CDR3 extends over 15 amino acids. The CDR3 loop is CASEATGRSSYEQYF. The DNA for the CDR3 is TGTGCCAGCGAGGCGACCGGGAGGAGCTCCTACGAGCAGTACTTC.

The CDR3 reads CASNPRGDRSVGELFF. In DNA form, the CDR3 reads TGTGCCAGCAACCCGAGAGGTGACCGTTCGGTCGGGGAGCTGTTTTTT. The chain combines TRBV9 with TRBJ2-2; D is unresolved. V was clipped by 6 bases and J by 7 bases, with 22 bases between them. The CDR3 totals 16 residues. Per the germline V gene, CDR1 is SGDLS and CDR2 is YYNGEE.

The count of this clone is one. CDR3 sequence: CASSKTGGETEAFF. Written as DNA, the CDR3 is TGTGCCAGCAGTAAAACAGGGGGCGAGACTGAAGCTTTCTTT. The chain carries TRBV6-6 and TRBJ1-1; 9 bases are shared with TRBD1. The CDR3 length is 14 residues. V shed 5 bases and J 5 bases; nucleotides not matched to a gene: 6. Germline-derived CDR1 and CDR2 are MNHNY and SVGAGI (reference sequence).